These T cell receptor beta chains were read from a single sample in a study of T cell responses to AZD1222 COVID-19 vaccine. The assay was immunoSEQ multiplex PCR, and TCRdb's table has in-frame clones only and misses some. The sample lists tens of thousands of clones; 75% to 85% were seen once. Sample: peripheral blood, taken on day 0 of AZD1222 vaccination. The receptors derive from an adult in good health. Both conserved end residues are part of each CDR3. D genes are given only for firm matches. Only some rows state a clone size, as once, few, many or a class for expanded clones.

size	D	V	J	DNA	CDR3
once	.	TRBV5-8	TRBJ1-2	TGTGCCAGCAGCTTGACCCAGGACCGACTGAACTATGGCTACACCTTC	CASSLTQDRLNYGYTF
.	.	TRBV9	TRBJ1-5	TGTGCCAGCAACGGGACCGGGTCGAGTGAGCCCCAGCATTTT	CASNGTGSSEPQHF
.	.	TRBV4-2	TRBJ1-1	TGTGCCAGCAGCCAAGATCCAAGCGGGGGCACTGAAGCTTTCTTT	CASSQDPSGGTEAFF
.	.	TRBV27	TRBJ1-6	TGTGCCAGCAGTTCGCTAAGTTTGGGGAACAATTCACCCCTCCACTTT	CASSSLSLGNNSPLHF
.	TRBD1	TRBV11-2	TRBJ1-2	TGTGCCAGCAGCTTAGACCGGACAGGGGAAAACTATGGCTACACCTTC	CASSLDRTGENYGYTF
.	TRBD1	TRBV5-1	TRBJ1-3	TGCGCCAGCAGCTTGGGGACAGGGGGTTCCCTCTCTGCAGGAAACACCATATATTTT	CASSLGTGGSLSAGNTIYF
.	TRBD1	TRBV9	TRBJ1-2	TGTGCCAGCAGCGTAGTAGACAGGGGGTACTATGGCTACACCTTC	CASSVVDRGYYGYTF
.	.	TRBV6-8	TRBJ2-1	TGTGCCAGCAGTTGGGCAGGGAACAATGAGCAGTTCTTC	CASSWAGNNEQFF
.	.	TRBV28	TRBJ2-2	TGTGCCAGCAGTAGCCCGCCCACGAACACCGGGGAGCTGTTTTTT	CASSSPPTNTGELFF
.	TRBD1	TRBV6-5	TRBJ2-5	TGTGCCAGCAGTCAGGGGGCGGACGAGACCCAGTACTTC	CASSQGADETQYF
.	.	TRBV28	TRBJ2-7	TGTGCCAGCAGTCCCACCCTTGCCGCCTACGAGCAGTACTTC	CASSPTLAAYEQYF
.	.	TRBV7-6	TRBJ2-7	TGTGCCAGCAGCTTAACTGCCTCCCTGGGCGACGAGCAGTACTTC	CASSLTASLGDEQYF